The T cell receptor (beta chain) described here comes from a study of shared clonotypes between healthy human individuals (dated by TCRdb to between 2020 and 2021). Background for the entire study: A couple of women and a few men aged 18 to 49 years were included in the cohort. Each donor's leukapheresis produced roughly between about 0.9 and 9.5 billion PBMCs. For each donor, three plates each were used for CD4 naive and CD4 memory, two plates were used for CD8 naive, and one plate was used for CD8 memory. To increase sequencing depth and limit assay-specific biases, TCR repertoire library preparation and sequencing were carried out by different laboratories using diverse techniques. Blood TCR repertoires of five healthy adults were deeply sequenced to estimate repertoire size and the extent of clonotype sharing between individuals. Points the paper makes about the study in general: Sampling was restricted to blood, and TCR repertoires in tissues likely differ from the TCR repertoires found in blood. Around 5% of naive CD4, 3.5% of naive CD8, roughly 2.5% of memory CD4, and over 0.35% of memory CD8 clonotypes were shared across several donors. Pairwise subsampling led to the expectation that sequencing depth would affect the degree of clonotype sharing among donors. Naive subsets generally had larger estimated clonotype richness than memory subsets did. Compared with non-shared clonotypes, clonotypes shared by all four sorted-subset donors had higher generation probabilities. The small number of donors limited the genetic and exposure-history diversity represented. Even with the large sequencing depth, rarefaction of the sorted-subset datasets indicated that sequencing was incomplete.

Using the deep immunoSEQ assay, TCR CDR3 regions were amplified from genomic DNA by multiplex PCR. Genomic DNA extracted from each cell subset was distributed evenly over all wells of several immunoSEQ 96-well plates, and each plate served as one replicate. For sorted subsets, approximately 190 ng genomic DNA, equal to about 30,000 T cell genomes, was loaded into each replicate PCR. Purified libraries were quantified with a Qubit 3.0 fluorometer, sized on a Bioanalyzer 2100, and re-quantified with the KAPA Library Quantification kit. A separate single-read 150-cycle Illumina NextSeq 550 flow cell was used to sequence each immunoSEQ 96-well plate. On the authors' methods: Because the immunoSEQ output held only junctional sequences and lacked quality scores, the filtering could not match the filtering applied to full-length reads. Sequences were annotated with PyIR, a Python wrapper for IgBLAST v1.9, using IMGT germline references to assign V/J genes and CDR3. Any read was removed if the V/J assignment was weak (E-value above 1e-6), the CDR3 was missing, or the read contained stop codons, out-of-frame junctions, or ambiguous translated residues. A V3J clonotype was defined by an identical inferred V gene, J gene, and CDR3 amino acid sequence. Percentage overlap between repertoires was calculated by dividing the number of shared unique clonotypes by the size of the smaller repertoire. Three approaches were used to assess repertoire richness: RTK rarefaction, the Chao1 estimator, and Recon v2.1 estimates of unobserved clonotypes. For all TCRbeta clonotypes obtained by the gDNA method from four donors, generation probabilities were computed with OLGA. TCRdb mirrors the immuneACCESS table, restricted to in-frame sequences. Some clones are absent from its copies; in checked studies, under half trace to an unresolved V gene, and the reason for the others is unknown. The V and J calls and clone size are taken from that table; D and trimming were inferred from the DNA. Counted in this sample were about 110,000 clones; 55% to 70% of them appeared once. Jointly, the top ten make up more than 20% of the sample.

From V the trimming removes 6 bases and from J it removes 5 bases, while the gene matches leave 7 bases of the junction unaccounted for. Reading the germline V gene gives CDR1 MGHDK and CDR2 SYGVNS. The CDR3 contains 14 residues, cysteine and phenylalanine counted. Kept here is only the CDR3 DNA, which spans 42 bases and is read in frame from base 1. This clone was observed a few times. Its antigen remains undetermined. One base away there is no much larger clone; base qualities are not given. Healthy HIV-negative adults with no recently reported acute infections or vaccinations were included as donors. All donors were Caucasian adults living in Nashville, Tennessee, USA. CD8 memory samples consisted of magnetically selected CD45RO+ cells combined with CCR7-negative CD45RA+ effector memory (TemRA) cells. Blood was obtained by leukapheresis, after which PBMCs were separated by Ficoll-Histopaque density gradient centrifugation and cryopreserved in liquid nitrogen vapor phase. Analytical flow cytometry was used to check the purity and quantity of every magnetically sorted T cell population. From each sorted fraction, genomic DNA was isolated and quantified by UV absorbance on a Nanodrop 2000c.

Sequences were obtained from memory CD8+ T cells sorted from blood. The cell subset or site label here, explained by the study, means: CD45RO+ cells pooled with CCR7-negative TemRA cells. Recombination connected TRBV25-1 to TRBJ2-7; TRBD1 fits 10 bases in the junction. This receptor was identified in a young woman in good health. For the CDR3, the sequence is CASSPGQGVHEQYF. The nucleotide sequence reads as follows: TGTGCCAGCAGCCCTGGACAGGGGGTCCACGAGCAGTACTTC.